The 16 T cell receptor beta chains below all came from one sample that was sequenced in a study of blood T cell repertoires in COVID-19 (dated by TCRdb to about 2020). Libraries were constructed by the immunoSEQ multiplex PCR assay. TCRdb provides this immuneACCESS table in a form limited to in-frame rearrangements. Some clones are lacking; in checked studies, under half of them reflect an unresolved V gene, and why the rest are absent is not known. The table for this sample lists 200,000 to 250,000 clones; roughly nine tenths of them were counted only once. The ten largest clones take up roughly 10% of the sample. What was sequenced was peripheral blood. Source of these receptors: a woman in her fifties or sixties with COVID-19, enrolled during active disease.

The rearrangement joins TRBV4-1 to TRBJ2-1; 7 bases are shared with TRBD2. This CDR3 spans 16 amino acids. Per the germline V gene, CDR1 is MGHRA and CDR2 is YSYEKL. J gave up 9 bases and V 0 bases, and 11 bases lay outside the gene matches. CDR3 in DNA: TGCGCCAGCAGCCAAGATGGGGGGGGGTTTAAAAGTGAGCAGTTCTTC. Its protein is CASSQDGGGFKSEQFF.

This clone has just a few counts. The V call is TRBV6-5, the J call TRBJ1-1; no reliable D call. The CDR3 has 13 amino acids. Germline V lookup: CDR1 MNHEY, CDR2 SVGAGI. Deletions cut 2 bases from V and 4 bases from J, with 8 bases between. CDR3 sequence: CASSYSGSTEAFF. CDR3 nucleotides: TGTGCCAGCAGTTACAGTGGGAGCACTGAAGCTTTCTTT.

This clone was seen repeatedly, ten times or more. The rearrangement joins TRBV11-2 to TRBJ2-7, with D possibly matching TRBD1 (7 bases). The CDR3 loop spans 15 amino acids. V was pared by 5 bases and J by 6 bases, with 20 bases between. Germline V lookup: CDR1 SGHAT, CDR2 FQNNGV. CDR3 protein: CASSRRQGGDGEQYV. CDR3 in DNA: TGTGCCAGCAGCCGCCGACAGGGAGGAGATGGCGAGCAGTACGTC.

V usage is TRBV7-8 and J usage is TRBJ1-2; tentative D call: TRBD1 (6 bases). V shed 1 base and J shed 4 bases, with 10 bases lying between them. Germline CDR1 and CDR2: SGHVS and FQNEAQ. There are 14 residues in the CDR3. The CDR3 nucleotides are TGTGCCAGCAGCTTAGGCGGCAGGGGCTATGGCTACACCTTC. Its translation is CASSLGGRGYGYTF.

The rearrangement links TRBV2 to TRBJ1-2; TRBD1 might be the D (6 bases). With 6 bases removed from V and 6 bases from J, the gap between germline ends came to 17 bases. CDR3 length: 14 amino acids. CDR1 and CDR2 from the germline V gene are SNHLY and FYNNEI. In DNA, the CDR3 is TGTGCCAGCAGGAGCCTACAGGGTGGCGATGGCTACACCTTC. This translates into CASRSLQGGDGYTF.

The V call is TRBV28, the J call TRBJ1-1; weak D call: TRBD1 (6 bases). The germline V gene has CDR1 MDHEN and CDR2 SYDVKM. CDR3 length: 14 amino acids. V lost 6 bases, J lost 6 bases, and 17 bases lay in between. The CDR3 DNA follows: TGTGCCAGCAGCCTCCTAGGGGGAAGGGCTGAAGCTTTCTTT. It yields the protein CASSLLGGRAEAFF.

This chain uses TRBV9 with TRBJ2-5; the D gene is possibly TRBD1 (5 bases). V was pared by 0 bases and J by 2 bases, with 8 bases between. Germline lookup yields CDR1 SGDLS and CDR2 YYNGEE. CDR3 length: 14 amino acids. CDR3 bases: TGTGCCAGCAGCGTAGCAGGGCGACAAGAGACCCAGTACTTC. It specifies CASSVAGRQETQYF.

The gene calls are TRBV18 and TRBJ2-5; TRBD2 agrees at 10 bases. With 3 bases clipped from V and 4 bases from J, the junction kept 11 bases outside the gene matches. CDR3 length: 17 residues. Germline V gives CDR1 KGHSH, CDR2 LQKENI. The DNA for the CDR3 is TGTGCCAGCTCACCTGGAAGAGCGGGGGGGCCGTCAGAGACCCAGTACTTC. Protein sequence: CASSPGRAGGPSETQYF.

The chain recombines TRBV13 with TRBJ1-2; the match to TRBD1 covers 9 bases. J was trimmed by 4 bases and V by 4 bases; bases with no gene match: 7. The CDR3 runs 15 residues. Germline lookup yields CDR1 PRHDT and CDR2 FYEKMQ (reference sequence). The CDR3 protein is CASSWGQGLFYGYTF. For the CDR3, the DNA is TGTGCCAGCAGCTGGGGACAGGGTCTTTTCTATGGCTACACCTTC. Full variable domain (outside the CDR3, taken from reference TRBV13 and TRBJ1-2): AAGVIQSPRHLIKEKRETATLKCYPIPRHDTVYWYQQGPGQDPQFLISFYEKMQSDKGSIPDRFSAQQFSDYHSELNMSSLELGDSALYFCASSWGQGLFYGYTFGSGTRLTVV.

This chain joins TRBV6-5 and TRBJ1-3; D gene ambiguous. The V gene's germline CDR1 is MNHEY and CDR2 SVGAGI. The CDR3 is made up of 13 amino acids. Trimming shortened V by 8 bases and J by 0 bases, and 8 bases separated the two germline ends. The CDR3 sequence: CASSRSSGNTIYF. The CDR3 DNA is TGTGCCAGCTCGCGGTCCTCTGGAAACACCATATATTTT.

The chain combines TRBV2 with TRBJ2-6; a weak D match, TRBD2 (7 bases). The length of the CDR3 is 16 residues. With 8 bases removed from V and 2 bases from J, the gap between germline ends came to 16 bases. Germline V gene sequence: CDR1 SNHLY, CDR2 FYNNEI. CDR3 nucleotide sequence: TGTGCCAGCTCGTTAAGGGGGGGCGCTGGGGCCAACGTCCTGACTTTC. It specifies CASSLRGGAGANVLTF.

The J gene is TRBJ1-2, the V gene TRBV7-2, with 10 bases aligning to TRBD1. The length of the CDR3 is 18 residues. CDR1 is SGHTA and CDR2 is FQGNSA in the germline V gene. The junction had 12 bases not matched to a gene; V was cut back by 5 bases and J by 0 bases. Here the CDR3 DNA reads TGTGCCAGCAGCCAGAGGGGGGGACAGGGGTCAGCTAACTATGGCTACACCTTC. It encodes CASSQRGGQGSANYGYTF.

The chain has TRBV27 and TRBJ1-1; D remains unclear. Between the trimmed V and J ends, which lost 3 bases and 0 bases, there was a span of 8 bases. Per germline, CDR1 MNHEY and CDR2 SMNVEV (reference sequence). This CDR3 contains 14 residues. CDR3 amino acids: CASSFFGLNTEAFF. The CDR3 nucleotides are TGTGCCAGCAGTTTTTTTGGGCTGAACACTGAAGCTTTCTTT.

V is TRBV27 and J is TRBJ1-4; 7 bases fit TRBD1. Germline loops: CDR1 MNHEY, CDR2 SMNVEV (reference sequence). The CDR3 has 15 residues. With 2 bases clipped from V and 8 bases from J, the junction kept 8 bases outside the gene matches. The CDR3, as DNA: TGTGCCAGCAGTTTAATAAGGGGGCGGAAAGAAAAACTGTTTTTT. Protein sequence: CASSLIRGRKEKLFF.

V gene TRBV27 combines with J gene TRBJ2-6; the D is unclear. The germline gives CDR1 MNHEY, CDR2 SMNVEV (reference sequence). The V gene lost 4 bases and the J gene lost 3 bases, with 7 bases spanning the gap. This CDR3 region has 14 residues. The CDR3 protein is CASSWALGANVLTF. The CDR3 bases are TGTGCCAGCAGTTGGGCTCTTGGGGCCAACGTCCTGACTTTC.

This clone was seen only a few times. CDR3 protein: CASSPISLEAFF. In nucleotides, the CDR3 is TGTGCCAGCTCACCGATCAGTTTAGAAGCTTTCTTT. V gene TRBV18 combines with J gene TRBJ1-1; no firm D call. Trimming shortened V by 3 bases and J by 8 bases, and 10 bases separated the two germline ends. CDR1 and CDR2 (germline): KGHSH, LQKENI. This CDR3 spans 12 amino acids.